This record looks at one T cell receptor beta chain sequence and its context. This clone's antigen is unknown. The input lacks base qualities; no much larger clone sits a single base away. ICON enrollment began in early 2016, and the last patient was enrolled in 2018. From a subcohort of 70 to 85 patients, fresh tumor and matched uninvolved tissue were collected for in-depth immune analyses, including TCR sequencing. DNA isolated from bulk tissue, without cell sorting, was used for TCR sequencing. The T-cell fraction in tumor and uninvolved lung tissue was provided by TCR sequencing with the immunoSEQ assay. For the original study's pipeline: For survival analysis, patients were divided into high (upper tertile) and low (lower two tertiles) T-cell fraction groups, which were compared by log-rank test. A signed-rank test was used to check for differences in T-cell fraction between paired tumor and uninvolved lung. Sourced from immuneACCESS, this table was stored by TCRdb with only in-frame sequences that have V and J called. A share of the clones is absent; for the studies checked, an unresolved V gene accounts for under half, and the remainder has no known explanation. For V, J and clone size, that table is used; D and trimming come from the DNA. Here the sample has fewer than 15,000 clones; about 70% occur a single time. Less than 20% of the sample is in the top ten clones.

The CDR3 sequence holds 15 residues, the cysteine and phenylalanine included. Left in the record is the CDR3 DNA by itself, 45 bases read in frame from the first base. The germline V gene specifies SGHRS as CDR1 and YFSETQ as CDR2. V is pared back by 3 bases and J by 0 bases, with 7 bases lying between the germline termini. This sample was included in a study of tumor-infiltrating lymphocytes in localized non-small cell lung cancer (dated by TCRdb to the early 2020s). Turning to the overall study: Patients whose samples were collected after neoadjuvant chemotherapy, as well as both smokers and never-smokers and several histologies, were included in the cohort. Each patient contributed resected tumor tissue and uninvolved lung tissue from the same patient, described as non-adjacent to the tumor. Flow cytometry, multiplex immunofluorescence, RNA-seq, exome sequencing and proteomics were applied to the same patients as TCR sequencing, which was one of several integrated assays. In total, the ICON cohort was made up of over a hundred surgical patients who had localized non-small cell lung cancer and whose tumors were resected. A total of under 65 patients were part of the paired comparison of immunoSEQ T-cell fraction between tumor and uninvolved lung. The full study reports these points: The TCR-derived T-cell fraction showed no difference between the flow cytometry-defined immunotypes IM1 (good prognosis) and IM2 (poor prognosis). Because different pieces of the same tissue were used for different assays, technical variation could not be separated from intratumor heterogeneity. Consistent with immunofluorescence CD3 counts, TCRbeta sequencing supported greater T cell infiltration in tumors than in uninvolved lung tissue. Since assay coverage differed from patient to patient depending on how much tissue was available, TCR sequencing was done for only a subset of the cohort.

The sequenced material came from uninvolved lung tissue not adjacent to the tumor. The chain uses TRBV5-1 and TRBJ2-6; the D gene cannot be named for sure. This sequence originates from a human donor with non-small cell lung cancer. The CDR3 protein is CASSSETSGANVLTF. In nucleotides, the sequence is TGCGCCAGCAGCTCGGAAACCTCTGGGGCCAACGTCCTGACTTTC.